Ten or more counts support the clone carrying this T cell receptor beta chain. Trimming left V 2 bases short and J 2 bases short, with 11 bases between. The germline CDR1 and CDR2 sequences are SGHRS and YFSETQ. The CDR3 length is 14 residues. The data originate from a study of T-cell reconstitution after alpha-beta-depleted transplantation in children. Construction of the TCRbeta library involved unique molecular identifiers. TCRdb independently ran MiXCR on the PCR reads; one entry per CDR3 protein. The table lists roughly 100,000 distinct CDR3 sequences, roughly 7.7% of them singletons, with roughly 6.9% in the top ten.

This TCR was sampled from a human donor who donated a stem cell graft to a child with congenital amegakaryocytic thrombocytopenia. The V and J genes are TRBV5-1 and TRBJ2-7; no definite D call. The source was PBMCs from the stem cell graft donor, collected from the stem cell graft. DNA of the CDR3: TGCGCCAGCAGCTTAGTTTCCCCTACCTACGAGCAGTACTTC. Its translation: CASSLVSPTYEQYF.